Listed here is a single TCR beta chain. This clone was picked up one time. Its specific antigen is unknown. Per-base qualities were not stored, and no clone one base away is much larger. The sample is drawn from a study of T cell responses to AZD1222 COVID-19 vaccine listed by TCRdb under 2021. Context from the whole study: AZD1222 recipients given second doses at about 4 weeks or at about 12 weeks were pooled, since spike-specific TCR depth and breadth were not found to differ between the two schedules. Trial participants were enrolled into age subgroups of 18-55, 56-69 and 70-plus years, which contained around 140, 26 and 57 TCR-sequenced participants, respectively. A total of approximately 250 trial participants underwent TCR sequencing, of whom about 210 had received two doses of AZD1222 and around 26 had received two doses of the MenACWY control vaccine. Points the paper makes about the study in general: Vaccine-associated CD4 TCRs spanned the whole spike protein, with dominant responses in regions 160-218 and 743-854. Participants were mostly white British and included more females than males, and it was suggested by the authors that clonal diversity may have been underestimated. The 56-69-year group was small, and its depth increase did not reach significance, likely because of low power. Spike-specific TCR breadth and depth rose significantly after two AZD1222 doses compared with day 0 and with MenACWY recipients. Epitopes outside the regions mutated in the B.1.351 and B.1.1.7 variants were reportedly recognized by nearly half of the unique spike-specific TCRs. No day 14 peak-response samples were available, so repertoires were characterized only after the peak T cell response. Conclusions about previously exposed vaccinees are limited, since just a handful of AZD1222 recipients were seropositive for SARS-CoV-2 at baseline.

This specimen's time point label, interpreted: baseline before first vaccination. Vaccinee samples came from UK trials COV001 and COV002, including a single-blind randomized controlled phase 2/3 trial of AZD1222 (ChAdOx1 nCoV-19) in healthy adults. For TCRbeta chain sequencing, PBMC samples were collected from trial participants at day 0 and at day 28 after the second dose. The CDR3 regions of human TCRbeta chains were analyzed by immunosequencing. The paper's data handling went like this. Repertoire TCRs were matched against a reference library of SARS-CoV-2-specific TCRs generated with the MIRA antigen-specificity platform. Breadth was defined as the fraction of unique TCRs that were SARS-CoV-2-associated, and depth was defined as the fraction of total T cells that were SARS-CoV-2-associated. Each spike-specific TCR was assigned to its reactive spike region and to a CD4 or CD8 class using the MIRA data. Log10-transformed breadth and depth values were compared by one-way ANOVA with Sidak's multiple comparisons tests. TCRdb stores this immuneACCESS table with in-frame sequences only. Part of the clones is absent; in the studies checked, under half of the shortfall reflects unresolved V genes, and no reason is known for the rest. The D gene and trimming were derived from the DNA, and the V and J assignments and clone size from that table. The sample data list about 110,000 clones, and approximately 86% of these were observed just once. Of the sample, over 3% falls within the top ten clones.

Sequencing used peripheral blood, obtained on day 0 of AZD1222 vaccination. The TCR originated in an adult in good health.

The DNA is TGTGCCAGCAGCTCACGTCTCGGTCAGCCCCAGCATTTT. This sequence encodes CASSSRLGQPQHF. The chain uses TRBV7-2 and TRBJ1-5, with no reliable assignment of the D segment. As encoded in the germline V gene, CDR1 is SGHTA while CDR2 is FQGNSA. The CDR3 contains 13 residues, cysteine and phenylalanine counted. This entry keeps only the CDR3 DNA: 39 bases, framed from base 1. Trimming at the junction amounts to 4 bases on V and 6 bases on J, and the germline ends lie 10 bases apart.